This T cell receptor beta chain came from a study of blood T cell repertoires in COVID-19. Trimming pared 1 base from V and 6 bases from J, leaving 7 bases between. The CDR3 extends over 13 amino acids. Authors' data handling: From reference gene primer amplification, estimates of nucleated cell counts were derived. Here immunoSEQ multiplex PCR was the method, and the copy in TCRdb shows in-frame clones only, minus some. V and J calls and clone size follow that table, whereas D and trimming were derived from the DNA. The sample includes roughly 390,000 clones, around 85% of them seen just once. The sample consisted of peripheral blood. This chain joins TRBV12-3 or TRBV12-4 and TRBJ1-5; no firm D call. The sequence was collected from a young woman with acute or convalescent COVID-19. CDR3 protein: CASSLGRAQPQHF. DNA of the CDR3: TGTGCCAGCAGTTTAGGGAGGGCTCAGCCCCAGCATTTT.